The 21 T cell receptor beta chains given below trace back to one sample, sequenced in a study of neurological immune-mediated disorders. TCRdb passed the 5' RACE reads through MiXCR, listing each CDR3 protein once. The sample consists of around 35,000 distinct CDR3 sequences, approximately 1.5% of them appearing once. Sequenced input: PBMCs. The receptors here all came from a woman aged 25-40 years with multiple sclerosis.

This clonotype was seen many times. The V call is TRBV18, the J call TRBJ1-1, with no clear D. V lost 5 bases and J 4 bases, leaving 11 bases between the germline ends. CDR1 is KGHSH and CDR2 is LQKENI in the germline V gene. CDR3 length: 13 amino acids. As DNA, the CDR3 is TGTGCCAGCTCAGCCGGACGGGGCACTGAAGCTTTCTTT. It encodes CASSAGRGTEAFF.

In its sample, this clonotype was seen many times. CDR3 amino acids: CASSVGTAPYEQYF. The CDR3 nucleotides read TGTGCCAGCAGCGTCGGGACTGCACCCTACGAGCAGTACTTC. This chain uses TRBV9 with TRBJ2-7; a weak D match, TRBD2 (6 bases). The CDR3 has 14 amino acids. V was cut by 2 bases and J by 2 bases, with 11 bases left in between. Looked up from germline, CDR1 is SGDLS and CDR2 is YYNGEE.

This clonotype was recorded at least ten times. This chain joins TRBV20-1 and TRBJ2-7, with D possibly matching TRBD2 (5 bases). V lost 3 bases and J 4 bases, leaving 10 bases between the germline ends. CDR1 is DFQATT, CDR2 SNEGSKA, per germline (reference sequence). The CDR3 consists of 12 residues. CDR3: CSARRAIYEQYF. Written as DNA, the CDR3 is TGCAGTGCTAGGCGGGCAATTTACGAGCAGTACTTC.

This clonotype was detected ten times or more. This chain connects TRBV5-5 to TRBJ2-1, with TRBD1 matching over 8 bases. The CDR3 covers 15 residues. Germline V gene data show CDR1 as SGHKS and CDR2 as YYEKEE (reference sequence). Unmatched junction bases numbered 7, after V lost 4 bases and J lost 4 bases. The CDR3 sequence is CASSHRGDIYNEQFF. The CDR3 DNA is TGTGCCAGCAGCCACAGGGGGGACATATACAATGAGCAGTTCTTC.

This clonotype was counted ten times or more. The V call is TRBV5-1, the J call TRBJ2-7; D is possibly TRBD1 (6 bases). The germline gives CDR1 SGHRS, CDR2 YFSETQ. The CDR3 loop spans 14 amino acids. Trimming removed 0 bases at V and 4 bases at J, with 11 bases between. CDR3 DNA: TGCGCCAGCAGCTTGGTTCAGGGGCCGTACGAGCAGTACTTC. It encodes CASSLVQGPYEQYF. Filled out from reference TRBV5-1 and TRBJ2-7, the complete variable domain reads KAGVTQTPRYLIKTRGQQVTLSCSPISGHRSVSWYQQTPGQGLQFLFEYFSETQRNKGNFPGRFSGRQFSNSRSEMNVSTLELGDSALYLCASSLVQGPYEQYFGPGTRLTVT.

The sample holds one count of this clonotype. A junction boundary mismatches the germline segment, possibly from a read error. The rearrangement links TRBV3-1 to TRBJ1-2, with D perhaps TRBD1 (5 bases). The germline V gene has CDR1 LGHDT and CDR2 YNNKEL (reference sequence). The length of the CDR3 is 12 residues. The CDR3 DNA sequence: TGTGCCAGCAGCAAAGAAGGGGACGGCTACACCTTC. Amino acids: CASSKEGDGYTF. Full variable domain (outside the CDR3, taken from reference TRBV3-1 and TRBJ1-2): DTAVSQTPKYLVTQMGNDKSIKCEQNLGHDTMYWYKQDSKKFLKIMFSYNNKELIINETVPNRFSPKSPDKAHLNLHINSLELGDSAVYFCASSKEGDGYTFGSGTRLTVV.

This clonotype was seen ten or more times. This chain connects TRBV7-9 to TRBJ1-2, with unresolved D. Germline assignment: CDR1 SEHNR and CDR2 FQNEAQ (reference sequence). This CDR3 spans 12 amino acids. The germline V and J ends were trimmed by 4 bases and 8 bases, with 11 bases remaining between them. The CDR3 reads CASSSSAWGYTF. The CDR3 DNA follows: TGTGCCAGCAGCTCGTCAGCCTGGGGCTACACCTTC.

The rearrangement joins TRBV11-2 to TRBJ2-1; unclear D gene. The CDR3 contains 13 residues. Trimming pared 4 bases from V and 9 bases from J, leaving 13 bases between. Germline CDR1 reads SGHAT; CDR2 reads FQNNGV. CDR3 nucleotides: TGTGCCAGCAGCTCCCTGGGAAGGGTTGAGCAGTTCTTC. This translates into CASSSLGRVEQFF.

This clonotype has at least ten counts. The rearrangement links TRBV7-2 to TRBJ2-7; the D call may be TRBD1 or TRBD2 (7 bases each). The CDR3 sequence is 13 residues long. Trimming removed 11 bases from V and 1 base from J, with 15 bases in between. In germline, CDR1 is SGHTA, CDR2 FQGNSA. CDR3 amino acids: CASRGGASYEQYF. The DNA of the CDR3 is TGTGCCTCCAGGGGGGGGGCATCCTACGAGCAGTACTTC.

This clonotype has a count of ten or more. The CDR3, as DNA: TGTGCCAGCAGGGCAGGGGCAGATACGCAGTATTTT. It codes for CASRAGADTQYF. The chain has TRBV12-3 or TRBV12-4 and TRBJ2-3; maybe TRBD1 (6 bases). Deletions cut 6 bases from V and 4 bases from J, with 8 bases between. The CDR3 sequence is 12 residues long.

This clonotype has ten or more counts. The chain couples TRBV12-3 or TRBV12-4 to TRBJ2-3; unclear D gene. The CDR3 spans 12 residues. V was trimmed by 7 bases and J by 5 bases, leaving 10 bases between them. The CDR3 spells CASNLGGDTQYF. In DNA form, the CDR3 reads TGTGCCAGCAACTTGGGCGGAGATACGCAGTATTTT.

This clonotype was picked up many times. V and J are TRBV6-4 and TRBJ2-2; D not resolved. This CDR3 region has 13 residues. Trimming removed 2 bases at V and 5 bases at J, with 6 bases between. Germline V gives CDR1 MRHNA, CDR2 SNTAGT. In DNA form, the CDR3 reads TGTGCCAGCAGTGACGCCTCAACCGGGGAGCTGTTTTTT. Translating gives CASSDASTGELFF.

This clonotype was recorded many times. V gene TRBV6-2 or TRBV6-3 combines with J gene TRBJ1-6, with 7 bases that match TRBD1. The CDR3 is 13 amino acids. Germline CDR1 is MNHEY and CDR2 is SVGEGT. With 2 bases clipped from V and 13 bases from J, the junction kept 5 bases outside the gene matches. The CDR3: CASSYTKDRPLHF. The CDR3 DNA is TGTGCCAGCAGTTACACCAAGGACAGGCCCCTCCACTTT.

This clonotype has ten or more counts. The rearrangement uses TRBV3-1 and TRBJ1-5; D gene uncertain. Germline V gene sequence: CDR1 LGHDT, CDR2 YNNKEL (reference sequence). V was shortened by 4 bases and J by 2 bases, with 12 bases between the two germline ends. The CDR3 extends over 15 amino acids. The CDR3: CASSPHHKGNQPQHF. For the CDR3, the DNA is TGTGCCAGCAGCCCCCACCATAAGGGCAATCAGCCCCAGCATTTT.

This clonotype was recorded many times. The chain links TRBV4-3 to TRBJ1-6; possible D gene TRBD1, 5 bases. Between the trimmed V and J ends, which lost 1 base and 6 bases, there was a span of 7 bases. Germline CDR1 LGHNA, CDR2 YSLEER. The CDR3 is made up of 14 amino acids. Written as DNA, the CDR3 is TGCGCCAGCAGCCAAGGCCAGGGTAATTCACCCCTCCACTTT. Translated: CASSQGQGNSPLHF.

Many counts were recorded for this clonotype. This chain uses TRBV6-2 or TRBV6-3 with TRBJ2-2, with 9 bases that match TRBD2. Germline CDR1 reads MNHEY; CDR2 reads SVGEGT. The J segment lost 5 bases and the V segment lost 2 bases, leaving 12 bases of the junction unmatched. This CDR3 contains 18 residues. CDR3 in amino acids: CASSYATPGTSFTGELFF. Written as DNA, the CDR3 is TGTGCCAGCAGTTACGCCACGCCCGGGACTAGCTTTACCGGGGAGCTGTTTTTT.

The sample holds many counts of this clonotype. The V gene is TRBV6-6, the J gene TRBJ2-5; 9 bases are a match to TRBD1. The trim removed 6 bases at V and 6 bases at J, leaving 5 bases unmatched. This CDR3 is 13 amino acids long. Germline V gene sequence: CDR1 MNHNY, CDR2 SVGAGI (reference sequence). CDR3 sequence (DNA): TGTGCCAGCAGCTGGGACAGGGTGAAGACCCAGTACTTC. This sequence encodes CASSWDRVKTQYF.

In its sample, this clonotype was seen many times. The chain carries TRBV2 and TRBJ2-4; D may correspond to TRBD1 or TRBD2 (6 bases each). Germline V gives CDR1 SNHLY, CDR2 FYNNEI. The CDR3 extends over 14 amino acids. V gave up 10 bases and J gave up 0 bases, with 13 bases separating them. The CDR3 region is CATPGALAKNIQYF. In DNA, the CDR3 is TGTGCCACCCCGGGGGCCCTAGCCAAAAACATTCAGTACTTC.

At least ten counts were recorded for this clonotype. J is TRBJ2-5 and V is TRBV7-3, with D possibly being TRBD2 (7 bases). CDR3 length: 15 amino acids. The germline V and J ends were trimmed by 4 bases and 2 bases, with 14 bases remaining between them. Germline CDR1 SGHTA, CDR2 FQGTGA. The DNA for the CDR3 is TGTGCCAGCAGCTATCACGGGGGGCTACAAGAGACCCAGTACTTC. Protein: CASSYHGGLQETQYF.

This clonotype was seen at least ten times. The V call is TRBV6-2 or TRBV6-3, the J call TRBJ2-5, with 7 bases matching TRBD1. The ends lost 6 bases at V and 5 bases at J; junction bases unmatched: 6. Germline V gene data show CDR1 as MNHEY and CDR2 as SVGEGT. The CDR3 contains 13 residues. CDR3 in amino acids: CASSRQGAETQYF. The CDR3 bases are TGTGCCAGCAGCCGACAGGGAGCGGAGACCCAGTACTTC.

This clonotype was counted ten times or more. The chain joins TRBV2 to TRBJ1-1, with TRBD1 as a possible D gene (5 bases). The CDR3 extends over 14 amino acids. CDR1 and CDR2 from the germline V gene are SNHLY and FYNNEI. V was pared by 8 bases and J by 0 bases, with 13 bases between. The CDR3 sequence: CASLLGGVNTEAFF. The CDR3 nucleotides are TGTGCCAGCCTCCTTGGAGGGGTGAACACTGAAGCTTTCTTT.